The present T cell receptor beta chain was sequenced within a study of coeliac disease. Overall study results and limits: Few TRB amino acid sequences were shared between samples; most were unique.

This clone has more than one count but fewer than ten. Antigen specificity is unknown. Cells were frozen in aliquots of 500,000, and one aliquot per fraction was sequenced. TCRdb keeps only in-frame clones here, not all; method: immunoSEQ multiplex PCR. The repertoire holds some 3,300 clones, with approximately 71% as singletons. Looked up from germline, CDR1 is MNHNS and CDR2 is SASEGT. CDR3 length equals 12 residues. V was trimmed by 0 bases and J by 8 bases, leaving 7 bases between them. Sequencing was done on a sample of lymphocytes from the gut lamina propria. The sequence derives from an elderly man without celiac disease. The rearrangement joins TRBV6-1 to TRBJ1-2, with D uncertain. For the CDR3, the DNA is TGTGCCAGCAGTGAAGCCAGAGGGGGCTACACCTTC. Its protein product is CASSEARGGYTF.